The 5 T cell receptor beta chains below were found in one sample sequenced in a study of early T cells in non-severe SARS-CoV-2 infection. TCRdb ran MiXCR on the 5' RACE reads and lists one entry per CDR3 protein. The sample includes about 66,000 distinct CDR3 sequences, under 15% of them seen just once. The sample taken for sequencing was whole blood. These receptors were obtained from an adult who was a healthcare worker with PCR-confirmed SARS-CoV-2 infection or an uninfected control (not recorded which).

In this sample, this clonotype turned up a few times. The chain is built from TRBV24-1 and TRBJ1-1; D possibly corresponds to TRBD1 (5 bases). The CDR3 has 13 residues. The V and J ends lost 4 bases and 4 bases respectively, with 9 bases between them. CDR1 is KGHDR, CDR2 SFDVKD, per germline. The chain's CDR3 is CATSEPQGTEAFF. CDR3 DNA sequence: TGTGCCACCAGTGAACCCCAGGGCACTGAAGCTTTCTTT.

This clonotype has a handful of counts. The chain employs TRBV2 and TRBJ2-1, with TRBD2 matching 9 bases. This CDR3 is 13 amino acids long. V lost 1 base to trimming and J lost 14 bases; unmatched junction nucleotides: 6. Germline V gene lookup returns CDR1 SNHLY and CDR2 FYNNEI. The CDR3 region has the DNA TGTGCCAGCAGTGAAGAGGAAGCGGGAGGAGAGTTCTTC. Amino acids: CASSEEEAGGEFF.

This clonotype has just a few counts. The chain has TRBV7-9 and TRBJ1-4; D might be TRBD1 (6 bases). The CDR3 totals 15 residues. V shed 5 bases and J shed 4 bases, with 14 bases lying between them. Germline V gives CDR1 SEHNR, CDR2 FQNEAQ (reference sequence). This chain's CDR3 is CASSPPGHLNEKLFF. The CDR3 bases are TGTGCCAGCAGCCCACCGGGACACCTTAATGAAAAACTGTTTTTT.

CDR3 nucleotides: TGCAGTGCCCGAGGGGGATCCAGCGCGACCTCCTACAATGAGCAGTTCTTC. Its translation: CSARGGSSATSYNEQFF. This chain uses TRBV20-1 with TRBJ2-1; a possible D gene is TRBD1 (6 bases). The length of the CDR3 is 17 residues. V was trimmed by 6 bases and J by 0 bases, leaving 21 bases between them. Germline loops: CDR1 DFQATT, CDR2 SNEGSKA (reference sequence).

The rearrangement links TRBV20-1 to TRBJ1-5, with 7 bases lining up with TRBD1. Germline CDR1 reads DFQATT; CDR2 reads SNEGSKA (reference sequence). V trimming: 5 bases; J trimming: 6 bases; junction bases outside the gene matches: 10. The CDR3 length is 14 residues. This CDR3 reads CSALRTGGIQPQHF. CDR3 DNA: TGCAGTGCTCTACGGACAGGAGGAATTCAGCCCCAGCATTTT.